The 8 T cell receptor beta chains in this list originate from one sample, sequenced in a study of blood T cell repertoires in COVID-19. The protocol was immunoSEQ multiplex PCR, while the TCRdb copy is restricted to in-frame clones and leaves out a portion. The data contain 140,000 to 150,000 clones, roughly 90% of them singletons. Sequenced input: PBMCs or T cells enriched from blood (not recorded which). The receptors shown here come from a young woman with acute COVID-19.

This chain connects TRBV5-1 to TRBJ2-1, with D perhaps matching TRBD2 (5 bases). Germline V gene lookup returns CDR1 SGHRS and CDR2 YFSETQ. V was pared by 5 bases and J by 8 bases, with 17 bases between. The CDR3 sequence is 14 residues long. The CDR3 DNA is TGCGCCAGCAGTATGAGGTCCCAGAGGGATGAGCAGTTCTTC. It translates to CASSMRSQRDEQFF.

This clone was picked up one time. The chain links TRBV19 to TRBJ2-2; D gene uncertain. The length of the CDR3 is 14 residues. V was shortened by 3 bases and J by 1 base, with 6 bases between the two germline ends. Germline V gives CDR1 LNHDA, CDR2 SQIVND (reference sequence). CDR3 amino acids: CASSIGMNTGELFF. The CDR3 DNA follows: TGTGCCAGTAGTATCGGTATGAACACCGGGGAGCTGTTTTTT.

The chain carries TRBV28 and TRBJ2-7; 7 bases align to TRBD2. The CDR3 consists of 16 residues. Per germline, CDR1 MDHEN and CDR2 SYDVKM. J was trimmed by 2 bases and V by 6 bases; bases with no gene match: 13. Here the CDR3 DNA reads TGTGCCAGCAGCCCAGGCGACTCCGGGACTACCTACGAGCAGTACTTC. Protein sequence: CASSPGDSGTTYEQYF. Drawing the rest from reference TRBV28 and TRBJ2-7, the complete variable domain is DVKVTQSSRYLVKRTGEKVFLECVQDMDHENMFWYRQDPGLGLRLIYFSYDVKMKEKGDIPEGYSVSREKKERFSLILESASTNQTSMYLCASSPGDSGTTYEQYFGPGTRLTVT.

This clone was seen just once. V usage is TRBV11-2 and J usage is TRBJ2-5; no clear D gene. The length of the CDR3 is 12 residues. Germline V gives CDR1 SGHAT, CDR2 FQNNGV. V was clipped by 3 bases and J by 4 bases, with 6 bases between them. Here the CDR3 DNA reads TGTGCCAGCAGCTTTAGTCGAGAGACCCAGTACTTC. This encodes CASSFSRETQYF.

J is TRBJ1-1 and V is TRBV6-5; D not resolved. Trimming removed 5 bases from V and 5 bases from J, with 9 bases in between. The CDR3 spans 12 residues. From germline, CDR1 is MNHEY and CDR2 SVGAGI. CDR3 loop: CASSPPSTEAFF. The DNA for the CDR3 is TGTGCCAGCAGTCCCCCTTCGACTGAAGCTTTCTTT.

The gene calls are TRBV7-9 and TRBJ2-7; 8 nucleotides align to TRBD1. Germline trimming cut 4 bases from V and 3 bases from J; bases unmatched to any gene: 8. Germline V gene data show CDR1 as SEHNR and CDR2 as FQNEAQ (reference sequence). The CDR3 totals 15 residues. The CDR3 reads CASSWRQGIGYEQYF. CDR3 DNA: TGTGCCAGCAGCTGGAGACAGGGGATAGGCTACGAGCAGTACTTC.

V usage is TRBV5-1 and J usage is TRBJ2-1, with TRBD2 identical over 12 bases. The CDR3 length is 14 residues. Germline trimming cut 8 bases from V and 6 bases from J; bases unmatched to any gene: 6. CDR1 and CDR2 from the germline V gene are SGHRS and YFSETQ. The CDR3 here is CASRGTSGRNEQFF. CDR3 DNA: TGCGCCAGTAGAGGGACTAGCGGGCGCAATGAGCAGTTCTTC.

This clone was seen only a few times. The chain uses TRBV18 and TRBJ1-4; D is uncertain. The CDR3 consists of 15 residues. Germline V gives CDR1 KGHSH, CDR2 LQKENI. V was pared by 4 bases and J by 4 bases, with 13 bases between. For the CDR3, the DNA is TGTGCCAGCTCACGTAGGAAAGAGGGTAATGAAAAACTGTTTTTT. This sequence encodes CASSRRKEGNEKLFF.